This T cell receptor (beta chain) was observed in a study of T cells after yellow fever vaccination. 5'RACE template switching produced TCR cDNA carrying a universal primer site and UMIs. TCRdb reprocessed the 5' RACE reads via MiXCR and lists one record per CDR3 protein. The table has 150,000 to 200,000 distinct CDR3 sequences, around 9% seen once. The CDR3 is made up of 16 amino acids. In germline, CDR1 is MNHEY, CDR2 SVGEGT. V lost 6 bases to trimming and J lost 2 bases, with 19 bases between them. The receptor comes from a man aged 18 to 35 who received the YFV17D yellow fever vaccine. The rearrangement uses TRBV6-2 or TRBV6-3 and TRBJ2-5; D is unresolved. The sequencing here drew on CD8+ T cells sorted from PBMCs, taken 45 days after the yellow fever booster vaccination. DNA for the CDR3: TGTGCCAGCAGCAAAGGGTCCTCTCCCGGACAAGAGACCCAGTACTTC. Protein product: CASSKGSSPGQETQYF.